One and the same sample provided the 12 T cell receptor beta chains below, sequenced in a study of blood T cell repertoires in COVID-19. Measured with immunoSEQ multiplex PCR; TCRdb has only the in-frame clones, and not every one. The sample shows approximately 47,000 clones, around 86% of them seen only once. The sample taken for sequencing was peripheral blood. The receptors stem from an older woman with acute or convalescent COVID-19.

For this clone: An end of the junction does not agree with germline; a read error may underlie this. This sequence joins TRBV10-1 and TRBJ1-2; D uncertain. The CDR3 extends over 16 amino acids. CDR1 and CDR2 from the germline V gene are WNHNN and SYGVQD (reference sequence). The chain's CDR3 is CASSESKQTSKYGYTF. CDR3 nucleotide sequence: TGCGCCAGCAGTGAGTCTAAGCAGACTTCTAAGTATGGCTACACCTTC.

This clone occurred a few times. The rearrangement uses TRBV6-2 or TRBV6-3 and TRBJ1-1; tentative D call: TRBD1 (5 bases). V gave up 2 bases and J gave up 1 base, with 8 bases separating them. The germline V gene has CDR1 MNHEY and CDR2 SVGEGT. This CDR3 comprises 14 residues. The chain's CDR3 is CASSYRGKNTEAFF. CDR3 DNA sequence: TGTGCCAGCAGTTACCGGGGGAAGAACACTGAAGCTTTCTTT.

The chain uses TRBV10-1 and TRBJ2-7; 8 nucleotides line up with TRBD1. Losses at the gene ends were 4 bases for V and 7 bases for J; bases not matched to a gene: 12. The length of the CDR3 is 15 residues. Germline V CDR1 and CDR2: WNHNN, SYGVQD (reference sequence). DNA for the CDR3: TGCGCCAGCAGTGTCATGGACAGGGCCGTGGGGGAGCAGTACTTC. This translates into CASSVMDRAVGEQYF.

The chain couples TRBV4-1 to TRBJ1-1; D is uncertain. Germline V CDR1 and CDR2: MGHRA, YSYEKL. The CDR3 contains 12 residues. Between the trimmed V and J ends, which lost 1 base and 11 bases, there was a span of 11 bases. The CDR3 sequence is CASSQGGYGAFF. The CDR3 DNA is TGCGCCAGCAGCCAAGGCGGGTACGGGGCTTTCTTT.

The CDR3 DNA reads TGTGCCTGGGGACAGGGTACTGAAAAACTGTTTTTT. Encoded protein: CAWGQGTEKLFF. The chain links TRBV30 to TRBJ1-4, with TRBD1 matching 8 bases. Losses at the gene ends were 5 bases for V and 7 bases for J; bases not matched to a gene: 3. Germline lookup yields CDR1 GTSNPN and CDR2 SVGIG (reference sequence). The CDR3 extends over 12 amino acids.

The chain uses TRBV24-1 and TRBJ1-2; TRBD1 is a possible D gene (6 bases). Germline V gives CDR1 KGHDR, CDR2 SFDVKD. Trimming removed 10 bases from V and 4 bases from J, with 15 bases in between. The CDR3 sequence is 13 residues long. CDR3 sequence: CATQQGFGYGYTF. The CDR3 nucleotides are TGTGCCACTCAGCAGGGGTTCGGCTATGGCTACACCTTC.

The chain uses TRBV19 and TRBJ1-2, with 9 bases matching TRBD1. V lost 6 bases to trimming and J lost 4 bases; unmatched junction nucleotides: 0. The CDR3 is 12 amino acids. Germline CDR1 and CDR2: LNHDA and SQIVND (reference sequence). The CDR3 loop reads CASRDRGYGYTF. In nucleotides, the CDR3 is TGTGCCAGTAGGGACAGGGGCTATGGCTACACCTTC.

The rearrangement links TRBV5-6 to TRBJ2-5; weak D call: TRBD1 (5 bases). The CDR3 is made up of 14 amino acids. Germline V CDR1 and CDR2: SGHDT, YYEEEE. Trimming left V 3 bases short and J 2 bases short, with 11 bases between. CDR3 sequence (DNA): TGTGCCAGCAGCTCGACAGTTACTCAAGAGACCCAGTACTTC. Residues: CASSSTVTQETQYF.

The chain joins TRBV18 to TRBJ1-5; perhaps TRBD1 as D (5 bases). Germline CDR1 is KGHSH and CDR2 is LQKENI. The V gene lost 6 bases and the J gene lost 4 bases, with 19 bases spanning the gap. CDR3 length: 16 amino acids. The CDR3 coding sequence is TGTGCCAGCTCGGGAGGGCAGGGAAGGTCAAATCAGCCCCAGCATTTT. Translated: CASSGGQGRSNQPQHF.

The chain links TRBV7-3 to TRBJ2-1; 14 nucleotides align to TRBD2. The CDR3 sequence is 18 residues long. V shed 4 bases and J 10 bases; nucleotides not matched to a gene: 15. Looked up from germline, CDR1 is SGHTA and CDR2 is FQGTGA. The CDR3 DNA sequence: TGTGCCAGCAGCTCACCCTTGGGACTAGCGGGGGCCCCGCGGGAGCAGTTCTTC. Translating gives CASSSPLGLAGAPREQFF.

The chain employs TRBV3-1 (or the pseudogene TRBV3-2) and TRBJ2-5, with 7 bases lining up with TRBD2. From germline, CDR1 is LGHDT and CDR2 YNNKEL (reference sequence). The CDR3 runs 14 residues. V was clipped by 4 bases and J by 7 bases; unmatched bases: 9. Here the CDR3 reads CASSPIGGVVTQYF. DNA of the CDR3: TGTGCCAGCAGCCCCATTGGGGGGGTGGTGACCCAGTACTTC.

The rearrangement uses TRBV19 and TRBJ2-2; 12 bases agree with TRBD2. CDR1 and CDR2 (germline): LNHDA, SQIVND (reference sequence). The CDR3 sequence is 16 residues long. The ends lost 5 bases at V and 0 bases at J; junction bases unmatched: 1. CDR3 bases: TGTGCCAGTAGTCCTAGCGGGGGGGCGAACACCGGGGAGCTGTTTTTT. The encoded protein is CASSPSGGANTGELFF.